Below, 20 T cell receptor beta chains from the same sample are listed, as sequenced in a study of naive and memory T cell subsets. TCR cDNA received a 3' ligated oligonucleotide that carried a UMI. Ligated cDNA underwent four rounds of PCR with nested alpha and beta constant region primers and SP2. From the 5' RACE reads, TCRdb called clonotypes with MiXCR, one entry per CDR3 protein. The sample holds tens of thousands of distinct CDR3 sequences, 8% seen once. The origin of the receptors is a female donor in good health.

In its sample, this clonotype was seen many times. The chain couples TRBV10-3 to TRBJ1-1; D gene uncertain. Trimming took 5 bases from V and 0 from J, leaving 7 bases between them. The CDR3 loop spans 13 amino acids. Looked up from germline, CDR1 is ENHRY and CDR2 is SYGVKD. CDR3 DNA sequence: TGTGCCATCAGTACGGGAATGAACACTGAAGCTTTCTTT. Amino acids: CAISTGMNTEAFF.

Details on this clonotype: A junction boundary mismatches the germline segment, possibly from a read error. The V call is TRBV19, the J call TRBJ1-1, with D tentatively TRBD1 (6 bases). The CDR3 has 10 residues. Per germline, CDR1 LNHDA and CDR2 SQIVND (reference sequence). The CDR3 nucleotides read TGTGCCAGTAGTGCACGACAGGTTGTCTTT. This encodes CASSARQVVF.

V and J are TRBV6-5 and TRBJ1-6; tentatively, D is TRBD1 (5 bases). V shed 5 bases and J shed 2 bases, with 13 bases lying between them. This CDR3 region has 16 residues. CDR1 is MNHEY and CDR2 is SVGAGI in the germline V gene. CDR3 loop: CASSATGPAYNSPLHF. The CDR3 DNA is TGTGCCAGCAGTGCCACAGGACCTGCCTATAATTCACCCCTCCACTTT.

This clonotype appeared many times. The chain links TRBV9 to TRBJ1-1, with D possibly TRBD1 on 5 matching bases. Trimming stripped 0 bases from V and 1 base from J, with 16 bases between. The germline V gene encodes CDR1 SGDLS and CDR2 YYNGEE. The CDR3 length is 17 residues. The CDR3 nucleotides read TGTGCCAGCAGCGTAGGTGGCCAAGCGACAGCGAACACTGAAGCTTTCTTT. Protein: CASSVGGQATANTEAFF.

In this sample, this clonotype turned up a few times. CDR3 DNA sequence: TGCGCCAGCAGCTTCCAGGGGGAAGGCACTGAAGCTTTCTTT. As protein: CASSFQGEGTEAFF. The chain uses TRBV5-1 and TRBJ1-1; 7 nucleotides match TRBD1. CDR3 length: 14 residues. Germline V gene data show CDR1 as SGHRS and CDR2 as YFSETQ. J lost 4 bases, V lost 2 bases, and 5 bases had no gene match.

This clonotype was recorded at least ten times. This chain links TRBV28 with TRBJ1-6, with D uncertain. The germline CDR1 and CDR2 sequences are MDHEN and SYDVKM. This CDR3 is built from 15 residues. V was cut by 7 bases and J by 0 bases, with 10 bases left in between. The CDR3 nucleotides are TGTGCCAGCACTTCCCTTAGCTCCTATAATTCACCCCTCCACTTT. This codes for CASTSLSSYNSPLHF.

Sample share makes this clonotype medium-sized (0.01 to 0.1%). This chain joins TRBV4-1 and TRBJ1-2, with TRBD1 matching 10 bases. This CDR3 region has 16 residues. Germline V gene sequence: CDR1 MGHRA, CDR2 YSYEKL. Trimming removed 3 bases from V and 6 bases from J; junction bases left unmatched: 10. The CDR3 DNA follows: TGCGCCAGCAGCCAGTATTCCGGGACAGGGGAGGATGGCTACACCTTC. Its protein is CASSQYSGTGEDGYTF.

This clonotype was recorded a few times. The chain carries TRBV12-3 or TRBV12-4 and TRBJ2-6, with D unclear. Between the trimmed V and J ends, which lost 5 bases and 4 bases, there was a span of 15 bases. CDR3 length: 16 residues. CDR3 amino acids: CASSLFFGSGANVLTF. DNA of the CDR3: TGTGCCAGCAGTCTTTTTTTCGGGTCCGGGGCCAACGTCCTGACTTTC.

This clonotype was seen repeatedly, ten times or more. The chain links TRBV27 to TRBJ1-1; D not certain. From germline, CDR1 is MNHEY and CDR2 SMNVEV (reference sequence). The CDR3 contains 11 residues. Between the trimmed V and J ends, which lost 6 bases and 3 bases, there was a span of 5 bases. The DNA for the CDR3 is TGTGCCAGCAGCCGGGACACTGAAGCTTTCTTT. Translating it yields CASSRDTEAFF.

In its sample, this clonotype was seen a few times. V gene TRBV6-2 or TRBV6-3 combines with J gene TRBJ2-7; 9 bases align to TRBD1. This CDR3 has 15 residues. Germline V gene lookup returns CDR1 MNHEY and CDR2 SVGEGT. V trimming: 8 bases; J trimming: 3 bases; junction bases outside the gene matches: 11. The CDR3 nucleotides are TGTGCCAGCTACTCCGGGACAGGGTCTTTCTACGAGCAGTACTTC. This encodes CASYSGTGSFYEQYF.

The chain couples TRBV20-1 to TRBJ2-1; 11 bases fit TRBD2. Germline loops: CDR1 DFQATT, CDR2 SNEGSKA (reference sequence). The CDR3 covers 17 residues. Trimming removed 0 bases from V and 0 bases from J; junction bases left unmatched: 4. The CDR3 region is CSARDATSGNSYNEQFF. The CDR3 DNA reads TGCAGTGCTAGAGATGCGACTAGCGGGAACTCCTACAATGAGCAGTTCTTC.

This clonotype was found a few times. The J gene is TRBJ2-3, the V gene TRBV14, with TRBD1 matching over 7 bases. In germline, CDR1 is SGHDN, CDR2 FVKESK. The CDR3 consists of 16 residues. Unmatched junction bases numbered 8, after V lost 1 base and J lost 4 bases. The CDR3 loop reads CASSQALIRGPDTQYF. The CDR3 nucleotides are TGTGCCAGCAGCCAAGCGTTAATTAGGGGGCCAGATACGCAGTATTTT.

For the CDR3, the DNA is TGCAGTTGCCTTCGGCAGAACACTGAAGCTTTCTTT. Translation gives CSCLRQNTEAFF. The rearrangement uses TRBV20-1 and TRBJ1-1; no reliable D call. The germline gives CDR1 DFQATT, CDR2 SNEGSKA (reference sequence). The V gene lost 8 bases and the J gene lost 1 base, with 11 bases spanning the gap. CDR3 length: 12 residues.

The CDR3 loop reads CASRGMGSPLHF. The CDR3, as DNA: TGTGCCAGCCGGGGTATGGGATCACCCCTCCACTTT. This chain uses TRBV28 with TRBJ1-6, with D hard to call. V lost 8 bases and J 10 bases, leaving 12 bases between the germline ends. Germline lookup yields CDR1 MDHEN and CDR2 SYDVKM. CDR3 size: 12 residues.

This sequence joins TRBV6-1 and TRBJ2-5; 11 bases agree with TRBD2. The CDR3 has 13 residues. Germline V CDR1 and CDR2: MNHNS, SASEGT. The J segment lost 1 base and the V segment lost 10 bases, leaving 2 bases of the junction unmatched. CDR3 sequence (DNA): TGTGCCACCGGGACTAGCGGCCAAGAGACCCAGTACTTC. Translating it yields CATGTSGQETQYF.

For the CDR3, the DNA is TGCAGTGCTAGTGTCGATACTCCCCTGGCGGGGGATACGCAGTATTTT. Encoded protein: CSASVDTPLAGDTQYF. The rearrangement uses TRBV20-1 and TRBJ2-3; D might be TRBD2 (6 bases). V was clipped by 3 bases and J by 6 bases, with 22 bases between them. The CDR3 has 16 amino acids. Germline V gene sequence: CDR1 DFQATT, CDR2 SNEGSKA (reference sequence).

This clonotype has at least ten counts. The chain carries TRBV5-6 and TRBJ1-1; no reliable D call. Trimming took off 2 bases at V and 3 bases at J, with 8 bases between the two ends. The V gene's germline CDR1 is SGHDT and CDR2 YYEEEE. CDR3 length: 13 amino acids. Here the CDR3 reads CASSFDLDTEAFF. CDR3 sequence (DNA): TGTGCCAGCAGCTTCGACCTCGACACTGAAGCTTTCTTT.

The chain couples TRBV29-1 to TRBJ2-1; D tentatively fits TRBD1 or TRBD2 (5 bases each). Germline CDR1 and CDR2: SQVTM and ANQGSEA. V gave up 4 bases and J gave up 4 bases, with 11 bases separating them. CDR3 size: 13 residues. CDR3 loop: CSVVGTVYNEQFF. In DNA form, the CDR3 reads TGCAGCGTTGTCGGGACCGTATACAATGAGCAGTTCTTC.

The chain is built from TRBV30 and TRBJ2-5, with a tentative D call TRBD2 (6 bases). Per the germline V gene, CDR1 is GTSNPN and CDR2 is SVGIG (reference sequence). The CDR3 sequence is 14 residues long. V lost 1 base and J lost 1, with 10 bases in between. This chain's CDR3 is CAWSGLGLQETQYF. The DNA for the CDR3 is TGTGCCTGGAGTGGACTAGGCCTCCAAGAGACCCAGTACTTC.

This clonotype has ten or more counts. This rearrangement joins TRBV10-1 to TRBJ1-1; TRBD1 agrees at 8 bases. V lost 3 bases, J lost 4 bases, and 4 bases stayed unmatched. This CDR3 spans 14 amino acids. Germline V CDR1 and CDR2: WNHNN, SYGVQD (reference sequence). Written as DNA, the CDR3 is TGCGCCAGCAGTGACGGGACAGGAGGCACTGAAGCTTTCTTT. Its translation is CASSDGTGGTEAFF.